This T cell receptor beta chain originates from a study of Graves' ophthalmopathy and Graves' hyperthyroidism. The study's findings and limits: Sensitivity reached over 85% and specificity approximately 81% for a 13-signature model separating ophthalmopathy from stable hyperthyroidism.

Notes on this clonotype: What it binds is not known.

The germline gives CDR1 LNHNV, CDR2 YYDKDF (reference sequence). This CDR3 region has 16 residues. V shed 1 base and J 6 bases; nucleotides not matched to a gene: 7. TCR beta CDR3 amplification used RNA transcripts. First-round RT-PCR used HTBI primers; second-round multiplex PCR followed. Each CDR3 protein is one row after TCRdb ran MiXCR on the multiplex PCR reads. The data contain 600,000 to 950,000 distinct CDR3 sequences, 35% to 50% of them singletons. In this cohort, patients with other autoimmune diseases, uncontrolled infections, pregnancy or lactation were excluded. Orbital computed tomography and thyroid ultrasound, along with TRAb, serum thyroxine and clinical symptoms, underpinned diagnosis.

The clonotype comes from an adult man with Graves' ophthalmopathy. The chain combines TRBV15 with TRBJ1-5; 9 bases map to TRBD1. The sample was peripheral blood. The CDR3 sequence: CATSRGTGERGQPQHF. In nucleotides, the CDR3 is TGTGCCACCAGCAGAGGGACAGGGGAGAGGGGTCAGCCCCAGCATTTT.